These T cell receptor beta chains were read from a single sample in a study of identical twins. TCRdb independently ran MiXCR on the 5' RACE reads; one entry per CDR3 protein. The sample holds a few hundred thousand distinct CDR3 sequences, around 9.6% seen once. This sample also appeared in a second study, on yellow fever vaccine responses in identical twins.

The specimen was PBMCs. The source of these receptors is a young woman in good health. Both conserved end residues are part of each CDR3. Each record gives: clone size, D gene, J gene, V gene, CDR3 DNA, CDR3 protein. A D gene is named only where the DNA matches it firmly. Expanded clones are given a class, and other clones once, few, many or no size at all.

few | - | TRBJ2-2 | TRBV20-1 | TGCAGTGCTAGAGATACGGGGGTCAGCACCGGGGAGCTGTTTTTT | CSARDTGVSTGELFF
many | - | TRBJ2-3 | TRBV7-2 | TGTGCCAGCAGCTTAGTAACGGGAGAACACGATACGCAGTATTTT | CASSLVTGEHDTQYF
few | TRBD1 | TRBJ2-3 | TRBV15 | TGTGCCACCAGCATGCTGATTGGGACAGGCACAGATACGCAGTATTTT | CATSMLIGTGTDTQYF
few | - | TRBJ1-1 | TRBV19 | TGTGCCAGTAGTGGCCGTTGGGGCACTGAAGCTTTCTTT | CASSGRWGTEAFF
- | - | TRBJ2-7 | TRBV5-1 | TGCGCCAGCAGCCCGACAGGGACTTACAACGAGCAGTACTTC | CASSPTGTYNEQYF
few | - | TRBJ2-7 | TRBV10-3 | TGTGCCATCAGTGAGTCCCCGGATAGCTCCTACGAGCAGTACTTC | CAISESPDSSYEQYF
few | - | TRBJ1-6 | TRBV12-3/TRBV12-4 | TGTGCCAGCAGTTTAGCGCAGGGTCCCGTTTCACCCCTCCACTTT | CASSLAQGPVSPLHF
- | TRBD1 | TRBJ2-5 | TRBV20-1 | TGCAGTGCTAGAATATACTCAGGGGGAGTACAAGAGACCCAGTACTTC | CSARIYSGGVQETQYF
- | TRBD1 | TRBJ2-4 | TRBV14 | TGTGCCAGCAGCCAAGCCCGGGACAGGGGTGCCAAAAACATTCAGTACTTC | CASSQARDRGAKNIQYF
few | - | TRBJ2-7 | TRBV5-5 | TGTGCCAGCAGCGAGCCGGTAGGGGAGCAGTACTTC | CASSEPVGEQYF
- | - | TRBJ2-3 | TRBV9 | TGTGCCAGCAGCGTAGTGGGGACCACAGATACGCAGTATTTT | CASSVVGTTDTQYF
many | - | TRBJ2-1 | TRBV20-1 | TGCAGTGCTAGACAAACAGGGTTTGGGACCTACAATGAGCAGTTCTTC | CSARQTGFGTYNEQFF
many | - | TRBJ2-1 | TRBV4-3 | TGCGCCAGCAGCCAAGGTAATGCCTGGAACAATGAGCAGTTCTTC | CASSQGNAWNNEQFF
- | - | TRBJ2-3 | TRBV20-1 | TGCAGTGCTAGGTATCGGGCTTTGGAGCAGTATTTT | CSARYRALEQYF
few | TRBD1 | TRBJ2-7 | TRBV7-9 | TGTGCCAGCAGCTCAAGGGACAGGGCTAACGAGCAGTACTTC | CASSSRDRANEQYF
many | - | TRBJ2-2 | TRBV18 | TGTGCCAGCTCACCACGTTCGGCTGCCGGGGAGCTGTTTTTT | CASSPRSAAGELFF
- | - | TRBJ2-6 | TRBV4-1 | TGCGCCAGCAGCCCACAGTACTCTGGGGCCAACGTCCTGACTTTC | CASSPQYSGANVLTF
few | - | TRBJ1-1 | TRBV12-3/TRBV12-4 | TGTGCCAGCAGTTTCTTTCAGGAAAACACTGAAGCTTTCTTT | CASSFFQENTEAFF
- | TRBD1 | TRBJ2-7 | TRBV11-2 | TGTGCCAGCAGCATACAAAACAGGGGCGAGCAGTACTTC | CASSIQNRGEQYF
few | - | TRBJ2-7 | TRBV9 | TGTGCCAGCAGCGTCGACATGTCTACCTACGAGCAGTACTTC | CASSVDMSTYEQYF
many | - | TRBJ1-5 | TRBV7-2 | TGTGCCAGCAGCTTAAAACCGAGCAATCAGCGCCAGCATTTT | CASSLKPSNQRQHF
few | - | TRBJ2-1 | TRBV14 | TGTGCCAGCAGCCAACTGACCGGCAGGGGCGGGTTACGAGGTTACAATGAGCAGTTCTTC | CASSQLTGRGGLRGYNEQFF
many | TRBD2 | TRBJ2-1 | TRBV28 | TGTGCCAGCAGACCCAGAACCGGGACTAGTGGGTCCTGGTTCTTC | CASRPRTGTSGSWFF
many | - | TRBJ1-1 | TRBV7-9 | TGTGCCAGCAGCAAACAGGAGAACACTGAAGCTTTCTTT | CASSKQENTEAFF
few | TRBD1 | TRBJ2-7 | TRBV5-1 | TGCGCCAGCAGCTTCCCTCTGACAGGGAACCCCTACGAGCAGTACTTC | CASSFPLTGNPYEQYF
once | TRBD2 | TRBJ2-1 | TRBV7-6 | TGTGCCAGCAGCGCATCTAGCGGGGGGGCCTACAATGAGCAGTTCTTC | CASSASSGGAYNEQFF
many | - | TRBJ1-5 | TRBV12-3/TRBV12-4 | TGTGCCAGCAGTTTCGGGCAGGTCGGTCAGCCCCAGCATTTT | CASSFGQVGQPQHF
few | TRBD2 | TRBJ2-1 | TRBV6-1 | TGTGCCAGCAGGGGAGGGATGGGCAATGAGCAGTTCTTC | CASRGGMGNEQFF
- | - | TRBJ2-1 | TRBV7-6 | TGTGCCAGCAGCTTAACGCAACAGCTTTACAATGAGCAGTTCTTC | CASSLTQQLYNEQFF